Each of the 14 T cell receptor beta chains below was sequenced from the same sample in a study of blood T cell repertoires in COVID-19. The table came from immunoSEQ multiplex PCR; TCRdb's copy has only in-frame clones and leaves some out. Of around 200,000 clones listed, approximately 87% were seen once; the top ten hold approximately 6.2%. What was sequenced was peripheral blood. These receptors all stem from a man in his sixties who had recovered from COVID-19.

This clone was seen a handful of times. This rearrangement joins TRBV30 to TRBJ1-2; 7 positions agree with TRBD1. V dropped 3 bases and J dropped 2; count of bases not matched to a gene: 6. This CDR3 has 14 residues. Looked up from germline, CDR1 is GTSNPN and CDR2 is SVGIG (reference sequence). Here the CDR3 DNA reads TGTGCCTGGAGATGGGGCAGGGGGAACTATGGCTACACCTTC. Translation: CAWRWGRGNYGYTF.

The rearrangement links TRBV7-9 to TRBJ2-1; D may be TRBD2 (6 bases). Germline lookup yields CDR1 SEHNR and CDR2 FQNEAQ (reference sequence). V lost 0 bases, J lost 12 bases, and 21 bases lay in between. CDR3 length equals 16 residues. The CDR3 sequence is CASSLAFGTPLIGQFF. CDR3 sequence (DNA): TGTGCCAGCAGCTTAGCTTTCGGGACTCCCCTCATAGGGCAGTTCTTC.

The V gene is TRBV30, the J gene TRBJ1-6; the D gene is possibly TRBD1 (6 bases). The CDR3 runs 15 residues. CDR1 GTSNPN and CDR2 SVGIG come from the germline V gene (reference sequence). V gave up 0 bases and J gave up 7 bases, with 13 bases separating them. The DNA of the CDR3 is TGTGCCTGGAGTGTAATCGGGACATCCAATTCACCCCTCCACTTT. Its protein product is CAWSVIGTSNSPLHF.

V usage is TRBV30 and J usage is TRBJ2-5; D possibly corresponds to TRBD2 (5 bases). This CDR3 region has 12 residues. V lost 3 bases to trimming and J lost 4 bases, with 9 bases between them. In germline, CDR1 is GTSNPN, CDR2 SVGIG (reference sequence). This chain's CDR3 is CAWSRGPETQYF. CDR3 DNA: TGTGCCTGGAGCAGAGGGCCAGAGACCCAGTACTTC.

The table lists this clone with a count of one. This rearrangement joins TRBV10-3 to TRBJ2-1; the match to TRBD2 covers 7 bases. V dropped 1 base and J dropped 3; count of bases not matched to a gene: 3. The CDR3 is 15 residues long. Germline CDR1 reads ENHRY; CDR2 reads SYGVKD. DNA of the CDR3: TGTGCCATCAGTGAGTTCAAGCGGGGCTACAATGAGCAGTTCTTC. Translation: CAISEFKRGYNEQFF.

V is TRBV12-3 or TRBV12-4 and J is TRBJ1-4; no clear D. Trimming took 6 bases from V and 8 from J, leaving 10 bases between them. The CDR3 extends over 12 amino acids. CDR3 loop: CASSQPREKLFF. The CDR3, as DNA: TGTGCCAGCAGCCAGCCGAGGGAAAAACTGTTTTTT.

This chain links TRBV19 with TRBJ1-6, with 7 bases matching TRBD1. The CDR3 loop spans 16 amino acids. The trim removed 5 bases at V and 8 bases at J, leaving 12 bases unmatched. Germline V gene lookup returns CDR1 LNHDA and CDR2 SQIVND (reference sequence). The CDR3 bases are TGTGCCAGTAGTTCCTTAGGAGGGGGCGCGTATTCACCCCTCCACTTT. It encodes CASSSLGGGAYSPLHF. The whole variable domain, filled in from reference TRBV19 and TRBJ1-6, reads DGGITQSPKYLFRKEGQNVTLSCEQNLNHDAMYWYRQDPGQGLRLIYYSQIVNDFQKGDIAEGYSVSREKKESFPLTVTSAQKNPTAFYLCASSSLGGGAYSPLHFGNGTRLTVT.

The V gene is TRBV28, the J gene TRBJ2-7, with D possibly matching TRBD1 (6 bases). Germline V CDR1 and CDR2: MDHEN, SYDVKM. The CDR3 runs 12 residues. Trimming took 5 bases from V and 6 from J, leaving 11 bases between them. CDR3 coding DNA: TGTGCCAGCAGTCTAGGGACAAGCGAGCAGTACTTC. It yields the protein CASSLGTSEQYF.

The chain joins TRBV6-1 to TRBJ1-5, with TRBD1 matching 8 bases. The CDR3 has 16 residues. CDR1 MNHNS and CDR2 SASEGT come from the germline V gene. V was pared by 0 bases and J by 6 bases, with 7 bases of the junction left unmatched. CDR3 sequence reads: CASSEATGAKGQPQHF. In DNA form, the CDR3 reads TGTGCCAGCAGTGAAGCGACAGGGGCTAAAGGTCAGCCCCAGCATTTT.

This clone was recorded many times. The chain recombines TRBV9 with TRBJ1-5; TRBD1 aligns across 7 bases. CDR3 length equals 17 residues. Germline V gives CDR1 SGDLS, CDR2 YYNGEE. V shed 1 base and J 0 bases; nucleotides not matched to a gene: 7. The CDR3 nucleotides read TGTGCCAGCAGCGTACATCCCGACAGGGATAGCAATCAGCCCCAGCATTTT. Amino acids: CASSVHPDRDSNQPQHF.

The chain couples TRBV10-3 to TRBJ1-1; 9 bases line up with TRBD1. Per germline, CDR1 ENHRY and CDR2 SYGVKD. The trim removed 6 bases at V and 5 bases at J, leaving 7 bases unmatched. The CDR3 runs to 14 residues. The chain's CDR3 is CAIRRDREETEAFF. The CDR3 nucleotides read TGTGCCATCAGACGGGACAGGGAGGAAACTGAAGCTTTCTTT.

This chain connects TRBV27 to TRBJ2-4; weak D call: TRBD2 (6 bases). Between the trimmed V and J ends, which lost 5 bases and 1 base, there was a span of 21 bases. This CDR3 comprises 18 residues. Per germline, CDR1 MNHEY and CDR2 SMNVEV (reference sequence). CDR3: CASSPMAGLGEAKNIQYF. The CDR3 DNA follows: TGTGCCAGCAGTCCAATGGCGGGGCTGGGGGAGGCCAAAAACATTCAGTACTTC.

The CDR3 nucleotides read TGTGCCAGCAGCTGGACAGGGGAAACTGGGGCCAACGTCCTGACTTTC. Encoded protein: CASSWTGETGANVLTF. V gene TRBV7-3 combines with J gene TRBJ2-6; TRBD1 matches 9 bases. The junction had 3 bases not matched to a gene; V was cut back by 4 bases and J by 2 bases. This CDR3 has 16 residues. In germline, CDR1 is SGHTA, CDR2 FQGTGA. The full variable domain, with the rest looked up from reference TRBV7-3 and TRBJ2-6, is GAGVSQTPSNKVTEKGKYVELRCDPISGHTALYWYRQSLGQGPEFLIYFQGTGAADDSGLPNDRFFAVRPEGSVSTLKIQRTERGDSAVYLCASSWTGETGANVLTFGAGSRLTVL.

This clone was recorded only once. The chain carries TRBV11-2 and TRBJ1-1, with 8 bases that match TRBD1. The trim removed 8 bases at V and 1 base at J, leaving 9 bases unmatched. Germline V gene sequence: CDR1 SGHAT, CDR2 FQNNGV. The CDR3 covers 15 residues. CDR3 bases: TGTGCCAGCCTACCCTTCGGACAGGGGAACACTGAAGCTTTCTTT. Its translation: CASLPFGQGNTEAFF. Variable domain in full (rest from reference TRBV11-2 and TRBJ1-1): EAGVAQSPRYKIIEKRQSVAFWCNPISGHATLYWYQQILGQGPKLLIQFQNNGVVDDSQLPKDRFSAERLKGVDSTLKIQPAKLEDSAVYLCASLPFGQGNTEAFFGQGTRLTVV.